This TCR beta chain is drawn from a study of blood T cell repertoires in COVID-19. Study-level background: Sample material is recorded as cDNA or gDNA derived from T cells, B-cell-depleted T cells, or PBMCs.

Produced via immunoSEQ multiplex PCR; TCRdb's table is partial and in-frame only. The sample includes about 40,000 clones, over 80% of them seen just once. CDR3 length: 15 residues. The V end was cut by 4 bases, the J end by 8 bases, with 17 bases between. The germline V gene has CDR1 LGHNA and CDR2 YNFKEQ. The chain carries TRBV4-2 and TRBJ1-4; no clear D. The specimen sequenced was peripheral blood. This TCR derives from a man aged 45 to 65 with active COVID-19. DNA for the CDR3: TGTGCCAGCAGCCCAGACCGGGGTTCTTTGGAAAAACTGTTTTTT. This sequence encodes CASSPDRGSLEKLFF.